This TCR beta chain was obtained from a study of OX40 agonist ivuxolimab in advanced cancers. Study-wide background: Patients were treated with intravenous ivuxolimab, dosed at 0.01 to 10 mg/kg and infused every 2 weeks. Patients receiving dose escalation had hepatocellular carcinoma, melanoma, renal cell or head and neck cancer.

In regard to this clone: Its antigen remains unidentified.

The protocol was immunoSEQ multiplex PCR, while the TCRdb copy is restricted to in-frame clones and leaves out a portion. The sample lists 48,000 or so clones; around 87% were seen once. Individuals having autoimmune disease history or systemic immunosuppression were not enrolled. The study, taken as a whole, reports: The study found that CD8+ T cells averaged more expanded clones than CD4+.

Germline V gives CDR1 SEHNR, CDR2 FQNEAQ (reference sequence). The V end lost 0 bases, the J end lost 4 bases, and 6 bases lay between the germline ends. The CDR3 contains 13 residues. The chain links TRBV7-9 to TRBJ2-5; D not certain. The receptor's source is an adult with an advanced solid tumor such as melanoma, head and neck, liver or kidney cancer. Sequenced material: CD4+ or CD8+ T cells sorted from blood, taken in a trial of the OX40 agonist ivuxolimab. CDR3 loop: CASSLAGIETQYF. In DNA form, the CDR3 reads TGTGCCAGCAGCTTAGCGGGGATAGAGACCCAGTACTTC.